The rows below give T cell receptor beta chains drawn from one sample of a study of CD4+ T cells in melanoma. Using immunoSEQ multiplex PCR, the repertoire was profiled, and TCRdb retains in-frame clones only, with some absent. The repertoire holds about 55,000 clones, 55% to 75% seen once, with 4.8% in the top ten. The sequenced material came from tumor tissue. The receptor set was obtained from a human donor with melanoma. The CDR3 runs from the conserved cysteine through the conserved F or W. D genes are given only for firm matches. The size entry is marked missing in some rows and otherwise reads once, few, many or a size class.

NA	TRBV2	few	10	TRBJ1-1	TGTGCCAGCAGACTCCTTGGAGCTTTCTTT	CASRLLGAFF
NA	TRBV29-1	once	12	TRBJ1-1	TGCAGCGTTGATGCGGGGGACACTGAAGCTTTCTTT	CSVDAGDTEAFF
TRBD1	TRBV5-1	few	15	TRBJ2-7	TGCGCCAGCAGCTCCTGGACAGGCGCTACCTACGAGCAGTACTTC	CASSSWTGATYEQYF
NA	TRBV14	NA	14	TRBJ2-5	TGTGCCAGCAGCCGGCGTGGCTCGGGAGAGACCCAGTACTTC	CASSRRGSGETQYF
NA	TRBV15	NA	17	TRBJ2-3	TGTGCCACCAGCAGAGATTATCCAGGGCAGCGCACAGATACGCAGTATTTT	CATSRDYPGQRTDTQYF
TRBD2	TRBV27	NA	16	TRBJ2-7	TGTGCCAGCAGTTTATCCCCTAGCGGGGGGACCTACGAGCAGTACTTC	CASSLSPSGGTYEQYF
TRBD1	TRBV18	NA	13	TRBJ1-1	TGTGCCAGCTCACCCGGGACAGGACTTGAAGCTTTCTTT	CASSPGTGLEAFF
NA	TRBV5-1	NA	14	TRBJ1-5	TGCGCCAGCAGTTCGGGTGAGGGCGATCAGCCCCAGCATTTT	CASSSGEGDQPQHF
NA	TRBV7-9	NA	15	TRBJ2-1	TGTGCCAGCAGCTTAGGAACTGGCAGGGTCAATGAGCAGTTCTTC	CASSLGTGRVNEQFF
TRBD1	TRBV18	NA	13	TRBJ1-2	TGTGCCAGCTCACCGGACAGGGACTATGGCTACACCTTC	CASSPDRDYGYTF
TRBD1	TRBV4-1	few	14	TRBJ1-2	TGCGCCAGCAGCCGTGGACAGGAGGGGCATGGCTACACCTTC	CASSRGQEGHGYTF
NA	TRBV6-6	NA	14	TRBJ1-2	TGTGCCAGCACCCCCGTAAGGGGGATACATGGCTACACCTTC	CASTPVRGIHGYTF
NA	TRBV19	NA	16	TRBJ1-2	TGTGCCAGTAGTATTTTAGCGCGGGCCACCAACTATGGCTACACCTTC	CASSILARATNYGYTF
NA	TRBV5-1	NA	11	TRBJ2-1	TGCGCCAGCAGCCTTTACAATGAGCAGTTCTTC	CASSLYNEQFF
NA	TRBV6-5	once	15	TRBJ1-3	TGTGCCAGCAGTTACCGTAGGGGCTCTGGAAACACCATATATTTT	CASSYRRGSGNTIYF
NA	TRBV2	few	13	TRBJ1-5	TGTGCCAGCAGTGACCATCGCAATCAGCCCCAGCATTTT	CASSDHRNQPQHF
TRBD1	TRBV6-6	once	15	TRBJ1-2	TGTGCCAGCAGTTCCTGGACAGGGAAGGACTATGGCTACACCTTC	CASSSWTGKDYGYTF
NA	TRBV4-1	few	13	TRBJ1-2	TGCGCCAGCAGCCAAGTTTCAGGATATGGCTACACCTTC	CASSQVSGYGYTF
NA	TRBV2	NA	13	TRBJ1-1	TGTGCCAGCAGAGGGGATTGGAACACTGAAGCTTTCTTT	CASRGDWNTEAFF
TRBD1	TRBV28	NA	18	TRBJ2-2	TGTGCCAGCAGTTTGCACAAAAGGGGGCCCTGGAACACCGGGGAGCTGTTTTTT	CASSLHKRGPWNTGELFF
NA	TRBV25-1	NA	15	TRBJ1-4	TGTGCCAGCGGGGGCTCCAGGGGACGTGAAGAAAAACTGTTTTTT	CASGGSRGREEKLFF
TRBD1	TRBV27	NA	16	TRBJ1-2	TGTGCCAGCAGTTTATCTAGCAGGGGGTTCCTCTATGGCTACACCTTC	CASSLSSRGFLYGYTF
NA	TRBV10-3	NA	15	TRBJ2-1	TGTGCCATCAGTGATGGAAGGGTCCACTACAATGAGCAGTTCTTC	CAISDGRVHYNEQFF
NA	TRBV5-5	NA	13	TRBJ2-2	TGTGCCAGCAGCTTAAGGGCTCCCGGGGAGCTGTTTTTT	CASSLRAPGELFF
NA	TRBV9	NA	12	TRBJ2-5	TGTGCCAGCAGCTCTGTCCAAGAGACCCAGTACTTC	CASSSVQETQYF
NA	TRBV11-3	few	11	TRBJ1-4	TGTGCCAGCAGCCTCGCGGGAAGGCTGTTTTTT	CASSLAGRLFF
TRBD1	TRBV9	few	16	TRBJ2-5	TGTGCCAGCAGCGTAGGGCTGGGCAGGGGGCAAGAGACCCAGTACTTC	CASSVGLGRGQETQYF
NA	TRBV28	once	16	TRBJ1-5	TGTGCCTTGGGGGTCCCGGGGCCCCAGGAGTATCAGCCCCAGCATTTT	CALGVPGPQEYQPQHF
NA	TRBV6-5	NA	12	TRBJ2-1	TGTGCCAGCAGTTACCCGGGGAATGAGCAGTTCTTC	CASSYPGNEQFF
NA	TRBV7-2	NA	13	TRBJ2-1	TGTGCCAGCAGCTTTGGTTTCTACAATGAGCAGTTCTTC	CASSFGFYNEQFF
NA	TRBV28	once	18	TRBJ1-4	TGTGCCAGCAATTATGGGATCCCGGACCTACCAACTAATGAAAAACTGTTTTTT	CASNYGIPDLPTNEKLFF
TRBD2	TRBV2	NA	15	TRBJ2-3	TGTGCCAGCAGCTTGACTAGCGGGGGGCTAAATACGCAGTATTTT	CASSLTSGGLNTQYF
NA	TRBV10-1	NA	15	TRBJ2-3	TGCGCCAGCAGTGAGTCGGGGGTAGCGGCCGATACGCAGTATTTT	CASSESGVAADTQYF
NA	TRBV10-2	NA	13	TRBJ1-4	TGCGCCAGCAGTGGAGCCAGTATAGAGAAACTGTTTTTT	CASSGASIEKLFF
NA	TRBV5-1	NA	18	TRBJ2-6	TGCGCCAGCAGCTTGAGTACAAGGGCGGGACCTGGGGCCAACGTCCTGACTTTC	CASSLSTRAGPGANVLTF
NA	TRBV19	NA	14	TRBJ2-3	TGTGCCACTAACAAGGCATTATCTAGAGATACGCAGTATTTT	CATNKALSRDTQYF
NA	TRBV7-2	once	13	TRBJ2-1	TGTGCCAGCAGCTTAATGGGTTCCCAAAACCAGTTCTTC	CASSLMGSQNQFF
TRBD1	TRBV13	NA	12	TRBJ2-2	TGTGCCACAGGACAGGGCACCGGGGAGCTGTTTTTT	CATGQGTGELFF
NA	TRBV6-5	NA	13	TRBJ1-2	TGTGCCAGCAGACAAGGGGGAGGCTATGGCTACACCTTC	CASRQGGGYGYTF
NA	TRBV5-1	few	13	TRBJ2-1	TGCGCCAGCAGCTTGGGCCAGGGCAATGAGCAGTTCTTC	CASSLGQGNEQFF